The clone carrying this TCR beta chain has a handful of counts. Its specificity is unknown. PCR primers comprised 60 Vbeta and 13 Jbeta primers. Assay used: immunoSEQ multiplex PCR; TCRdb lists only in-frame clones, some missing. The sample lists about 180,000 clones, roughly 87% occurring once. These data come from a study of cytomegalovirus exposure and HLA in healthy donors. Study observations and caveats: Cytomegalovirus association was listed for about 150 TCR beta chains. Most subjects' HLA-A and HLA-B alleles were reportedly predicted from TCR beta sequences.

The sample taken for sequencing was PBMCs. This receptor was identified in a woman in her forties or fifties in good health and CMV-seronegative.

The CDR3 DNA reads TGTGCCAGTAGTTTACAGGGGAACACCGGGGAGCTGTTTTTT. Protein product: CASSLQGNTGELFF. V usage is TRBV19 and J usage is TRBJ2-2, with D perhaps matching TRBD1 (6 bases). Germline V gene lookup returns CDR1 LNHDA and CDR2 SQIVND (reference sequence). V gave up 5 bases and J gave up 1 base, with 8 bases separating them. There are 14 residues in the CDR3.